A single sample is the source of the 6 T cell receptor beta chains below, sequenced in a study of blood T cell repertoires in COVID-19. The table came from immunoSEQ multiplex PCR; TCRdb's copy has only in-frame clones and leaves some out. The repertoire holds under 100,000 clones, 85% to 95% seen once, with about 6.3% in the top ten. The sequenced sample consisted of peripheral blood. The receptors were sampled from a woman aged 55 to 70 with active COVID-19.

The chain is built from TRBV5-6 and TRBJ2-4; 9 bases align to TRBD1. The CDR3 spans 16 residues. From germline, CDR1 is SGHDT and CDR2 YYEEEE. The V segment lost 4 bases and the J segment 5 bases; nucleotides outside the gene matches: 10. CDR3 bases: TGTGCCAGCAGCCCGAGGGACAGGGCCATGGAAAACATTCAGTACTTC. As protein: CASSPRDRAMENIQYF.

The CDR3 nucleotides are TGTGCCAGCAGAGGGGGACAGGTTGTCTATGGCTACACCTTC. Protein sequence: CASRGGQVVYGYTF. The chain joins TRBV2 to TRBJ1-2, with TRBD1 matching over 8 bases. Per the germline V gene, CDR1 is SNHLY and CDR2 is FYNNEI. CDR3 length equals 14 residues. V was pared by 6 bases and J by 4 bases, with 7 bases of the junction left unmatched.

The chain links TRBV7-2 to TRBJ2-7, with no clear D. Germline values: CDR1 SGHTA, CDR2 FQGNSA. V lost 5 bases and J 6 bases, leaving 17 bases between the germline ends. CDR3 length: 14 residues. DNA of the CDR3: TGTGCCAGCAGCCCAGCCCCCCTAGGTGTCGAGCAGTACTTC. This translates into CASSPAPLGVEQYF.

A note on this clone: The junction departs from the called germline gene at one end, perhaps through a read error. The chain combines TRBV5-4 with TRBJ1-3, with D perhaps matching TRBD1 (5 bases). This CDR3 contains 16 residues. The germline gives CDR1 SGHNT, CDR2 YYREEE (reference sequence). The CDR3 reads CVSSLEQVSSGNTIYF. In DNA form, the CDR3 reads TGTGTCAGCAGCTTGGAACAGGTCAGCTCTGGAAACACCATATATTTT.

The rearrangement uses TRBV6-1 and TRBJ2-7; D is ambiguous. Between the trimmed V and J ends, which lost 2 bases and 2 bases, there was a span of 7 bases. The CDR3 covers 13 residues. Germline-derived CDR1 and CDR2 are MNHNS and SASEGT. The CDR3 loop reads CASSETVTYEQYF. As DNA, the CDR3 is TGTGCCAGCAGTGAAACAGTGACCTACGAGCAGTACTTC.

V usage is TRBV5-4 and J usage is TRBJ2-7, with 11 positions matching TRBD2. CDR1 and CDR2 from the germline V gene are SGHNT and YYREEE (reference sequence). V was pared by 5 bases and J by 0 bases, with 10 bases of the junction left unmatched. This CDR3 region has 17 residues. The CDR3 sequence is CASSSGTSGPSSYEQYF. As DNA, the CDR3 is TGTGCCAGCAGTTCCGGGACTAGCGGCCCAAGCTCCTACGAGCAGTACTTC.